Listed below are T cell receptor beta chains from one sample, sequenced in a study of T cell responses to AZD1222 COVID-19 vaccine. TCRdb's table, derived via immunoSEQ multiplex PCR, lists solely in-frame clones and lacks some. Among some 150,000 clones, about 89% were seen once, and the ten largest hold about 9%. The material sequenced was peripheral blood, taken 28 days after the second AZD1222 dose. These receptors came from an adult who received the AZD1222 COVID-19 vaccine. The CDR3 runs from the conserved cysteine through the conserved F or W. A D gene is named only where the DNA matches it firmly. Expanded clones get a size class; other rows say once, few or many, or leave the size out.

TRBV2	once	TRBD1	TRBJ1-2	TGTGCCAGCTCAGTGTTTGGGGACAGGAGTAACTATGGCTACACCTTC	CASSVFGDRSNYGYTF
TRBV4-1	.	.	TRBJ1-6	TGCGCCAGCAGCCAAGAATCACGGAGCTCCTATAATTCACCCCTCCACTTT	CASSQESRSSYNSPLHF
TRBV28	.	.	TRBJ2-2	TGTGCCAGCAGATCGCGGACAGTTAACACCGGGGAGCTGTTTTTT	CASRSRTVNTGELFF
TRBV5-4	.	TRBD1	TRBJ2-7	TGTGCCAGCAGCGCGCCGGGACAGGGCGTCTACGAGCAGTACTTC	CASSAPGQGVYEQYF
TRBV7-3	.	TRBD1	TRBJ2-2	TGTGCCAGCAGCAAGCGCGGGACAGGCATCACCGGGGAGCTGTTTTTT	CASSKRGTGITGELFF
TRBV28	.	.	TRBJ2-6	TGTGCCAGCAGGTCACAGGGTGCTGGGGCCAACGTCCTGACTTTC	CASRSQGAGANVLTF
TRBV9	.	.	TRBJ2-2	TGTGCCAGCAGCGCAACGCAGGGAGCGAACACCGGGGAGCTGTTTTTT	CASSATQGANTGELFF
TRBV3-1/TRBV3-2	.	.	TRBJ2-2	TGTGCCAGCCAGCGCAGGAACACCGGGGAGCTGTTTTTT	CASQRRNTGELFF
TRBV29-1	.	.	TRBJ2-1	TGCAGCGTTGATGGATTGAGCTCCTACAATGAGCAGTTCTTC	CSVDGLSSYNEQFF
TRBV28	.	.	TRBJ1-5	TGTGCCAGCAGTTTAGGCCGGGAGCCCCAGCATTTT	CASSLGREPQHF
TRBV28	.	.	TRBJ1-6	TGTGCCAGCACCCTGGGGGCAAGGGTGCAATCACCCCTCCACTTT	CASTLGARVQSPLHF
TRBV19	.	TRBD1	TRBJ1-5	TGTGCCAGTAGTACACAGGGGGTTAGCAATCAGCCCCAGCATTTT	CASSTQGVSNQPQHF
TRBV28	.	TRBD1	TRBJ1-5	TGTGCCAGCAGTTCCCCGGCATCGACAGGGGATAGCAATCAGCCCCAGCATTTT	CASSSPASTGDSNQPQHF
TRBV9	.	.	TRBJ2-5	TGTGCCAGCAGCACAGGACACGTTCAAGAGACCCAGTACTTC	CASSTGHVQETQYF
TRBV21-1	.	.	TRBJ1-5	TGTGCCAGCAGAGCAAGATATAGCAATCAGCCCCAGCATTTT	CASRARYSNQPQHF
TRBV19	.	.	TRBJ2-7	TGTGCCAGTAGTAAAACCAGGGGAGCCTACGAGCAGTACTTC	CASSKTRGAYEQYF
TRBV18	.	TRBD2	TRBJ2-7	TGTGCCAGCTCACTGCTAGCGGTGGGCACCTACGAGCAGTACTTC	CASSLLAVGTYEQYF
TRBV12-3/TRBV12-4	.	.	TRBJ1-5	TGTGCCAGCAGTTTAAACGGGGATCAGCCCCAGCATTTT	CASSLNGDQPQHF
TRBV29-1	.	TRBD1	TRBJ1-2	TGCAGCTCCAGACAGGGCGACTATGGCTACACCTTC	CSSRQGDYGYTF